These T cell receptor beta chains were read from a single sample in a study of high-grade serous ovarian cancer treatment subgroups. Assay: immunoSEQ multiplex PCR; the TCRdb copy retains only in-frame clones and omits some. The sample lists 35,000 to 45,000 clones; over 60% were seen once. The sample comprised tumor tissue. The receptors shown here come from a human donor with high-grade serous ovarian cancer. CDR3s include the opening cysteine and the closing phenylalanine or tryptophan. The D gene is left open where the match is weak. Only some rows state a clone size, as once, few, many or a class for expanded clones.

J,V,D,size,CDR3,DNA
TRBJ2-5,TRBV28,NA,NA,CASSLSSRGGQETQYF,TGTGCCAGCAGTTTATCGAGCAGGGGAGGTCAAGAGACCCAGTACTTC
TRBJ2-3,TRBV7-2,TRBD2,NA,CASSLEEGLAGDTQYF,TGTGCCAGCAGCTTAGAAGAGGGACTAGCGGGAGATACGCAGTATTTT
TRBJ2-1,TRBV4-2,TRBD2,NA,CASSRGLAGASEQFF,TGTGCCAGCAGCCGCGGACTAGCGGGAGCCAGTGAGCAGTTCTTC
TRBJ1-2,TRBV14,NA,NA,CASSQGGGRVKGYTF,TGTGCCAGCAGCCAAGGCGGGGGCAGGGTGAAAGGCTACACCTTC
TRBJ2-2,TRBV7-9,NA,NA,CASSLRLATRTGELFF,TGTGCCAGCAGCTTACGGCTAGCTACGAGGACCGGGGAGCTGTTTTTT
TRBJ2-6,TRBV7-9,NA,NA,CASSLGIGALSDGANVLTF,TGTGCCAGCAGCTTGGGGATAGGGGCCCTTAGTGACGGGGCCAACGTCCTGACTTTC
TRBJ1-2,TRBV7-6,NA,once,CASSPDGGGGYTF,TGTGCCAGCAGCCCTGACGGGGGAGGTGGCTACACCTTC
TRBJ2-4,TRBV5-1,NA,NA,CASSPDRDYLAKNIQYF,TGCGCCAGCAGCCCGGACAGGGACTATTTAGCCAAAAACATTCAGTACTTC
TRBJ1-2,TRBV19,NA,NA,CASFSGRYGYTF,TGTGCCAGTTTCTCAGGGCGGTATGGCTACACCTTC
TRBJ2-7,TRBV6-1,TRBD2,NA,CASSAGTSGNWSYEQYF,TGTGCCAGCAGTGCCGGGACTAGCGGGAACTGGTCCTACGAGCAGTACTTC
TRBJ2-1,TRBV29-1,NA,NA,CSIAGTYTEQFF,TGCAGCATTGCCGGGACCTACACTGAGCAGTTCTTC
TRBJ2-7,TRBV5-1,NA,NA,CASSFWGDYEQYF,TGCGCCAGCAGCTTTTGGGGGGACTACGAGCAGTACTTC
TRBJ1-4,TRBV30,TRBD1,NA,CAWSVTGGSEKLFF,TGTGCCTGGAGTGTGACAGGGGGATCTGAAAAACTGTTTTTT
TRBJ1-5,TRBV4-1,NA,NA,CASSQWPSGNQPQHF,TGCGCCAGCAGCCAGTGGCCCAGTGGCAATCAGCCCCAGCATTTT
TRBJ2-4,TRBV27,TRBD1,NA,CASSSRQGLGIQYF,TGTGCCAGCAGTTCCCGACAGGGATTAGGCATTCAGTACTTC
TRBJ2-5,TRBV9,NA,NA,CASSPGGRETQYF,TGTGCCAGCAGTCCAGGGGGGAGGGAGACCCAGTACTTC
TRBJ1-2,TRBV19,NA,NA,CASSSRSSQGLVYGYTF,TGTGCCAGTAGTTCCCGGTCCTCACAGGGACTCGTATATGGCTACACCTTC
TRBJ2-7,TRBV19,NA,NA,CASSGRQTSPYEQYF,TGTGCCAGTAGCGGGAGACAGACCAGTCCCTACGAGCAGTACTTC
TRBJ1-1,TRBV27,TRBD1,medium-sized,CASSLDRATEAFF,TGTGCCAGCAGCCTTGACAGGGCCACTGAAGCTTTCTTT
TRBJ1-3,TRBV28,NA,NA,CASGERRNTIYF,TGTGCCAGCGGGGAGAGGAGAAACACCATATATTTT
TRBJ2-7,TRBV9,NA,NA,CASSLRPAGLDEQYF,TGTGCCAGCAGCCTACGCCCCGCAGGGTTGGACGAGCAGTACTTC
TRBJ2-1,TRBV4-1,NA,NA,CASSQEGGRHGEQFF,TGCGCCAGCAGCCAGGAGGGGGGACGCCATGGTGAGCAGTTCTTC
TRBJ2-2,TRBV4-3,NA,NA,CASSQATKSAQTGELFF,TGCGCCAGCAGCCAAGCTACAAAGTCAGCGCAAACCGGGGAGCTGTTTTTT
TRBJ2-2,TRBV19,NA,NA,CASRPDGGRTGELFF,TGTGCCAGTAGGCCGGACGGGGGCAGGACCGGGGAGCTGTTTTTT
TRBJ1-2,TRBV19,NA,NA,CASSIHSDGCPNYGYTF,TGTGCCAGTAGTATACACTCAGACGGATGCCCTAACTATGGCTACACCTTC
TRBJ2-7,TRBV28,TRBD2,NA,CASSWFGLAGSREQYF,TGTGCCAGCAGTTGGTTTGGACTAGCGGGATCTCGCGAGCAGTACTTC
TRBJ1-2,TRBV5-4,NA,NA,CASSLKEGGQFYGYTF,TGTGCCAGCAGCTTGAAAGAGGGAGGACAGTTCTATGGCTACACCTTC
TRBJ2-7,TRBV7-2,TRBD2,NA,CASSFRTSGLLSYEQYF,TGTGCCAGCAGCTTCCGGACTAGCGGGCTGCTATCCTACGAGCAGTACTTC
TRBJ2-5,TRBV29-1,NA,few,CSVRGGGTQYF,TGCAGCGTTCGTGGAGGGGGGACCCAGTACTTC
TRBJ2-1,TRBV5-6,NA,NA,CASSLLNEQFF,TGTGCCAGCAGCTTGTTGAATGAGCAGTTCTTC
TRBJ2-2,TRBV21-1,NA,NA,CASSRGRQVWDTGELFF,TGTGCCAGCAGCAGGGGTCGACAGGTGTGGGACACCGGGGAGCTGTTTTTT
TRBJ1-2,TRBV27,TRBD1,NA,CASSSARTGLPDYGYTF,TGTGCCAGCAGTTCGGCCCGGACAGGGCTACCCGACTATGGCTACACCTTC
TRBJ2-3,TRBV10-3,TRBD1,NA,CAISEQGTTDTQYF,TGTGCCATCAGTGAACAGGGGACCACAGATACGCAGTATTTT
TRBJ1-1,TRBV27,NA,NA,CASADPGQNTEAFF,TGTGCCAGCGCTGATCCGGGACAAAACACTGAAGCTTTCTTT
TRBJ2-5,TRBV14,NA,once,CASSQDRNIKAIDSRYF,TGTGCCAGCAGCCAAGACAGGAATATTAAAGCGATTGATAGTCGGTACTTC
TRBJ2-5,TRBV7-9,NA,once,CASSSVRGWQETQYF,TGTGCCAGCAGCTCTGTCAGGGGTTGGCAAGAGACCCAGTACTTC